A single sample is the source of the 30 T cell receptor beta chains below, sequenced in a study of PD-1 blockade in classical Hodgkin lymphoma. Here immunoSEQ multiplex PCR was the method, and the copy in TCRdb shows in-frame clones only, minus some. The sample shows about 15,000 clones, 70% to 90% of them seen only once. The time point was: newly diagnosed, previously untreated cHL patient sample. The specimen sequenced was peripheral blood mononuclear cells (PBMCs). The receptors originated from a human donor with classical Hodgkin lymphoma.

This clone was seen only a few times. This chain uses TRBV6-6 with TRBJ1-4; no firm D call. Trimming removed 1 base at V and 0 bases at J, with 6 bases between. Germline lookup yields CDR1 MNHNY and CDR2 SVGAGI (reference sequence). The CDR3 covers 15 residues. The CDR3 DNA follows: TGTGCCAGCAGTTACTTTAGTGCAACTAATGAAAAACTGTTTTTT. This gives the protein CASSYFSATNEKLFF.

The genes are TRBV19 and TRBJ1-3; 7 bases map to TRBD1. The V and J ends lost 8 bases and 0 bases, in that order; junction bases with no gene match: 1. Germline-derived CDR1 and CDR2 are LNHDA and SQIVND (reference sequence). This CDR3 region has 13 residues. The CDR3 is CASDRASGNTIYF. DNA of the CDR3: TGTGCCAGTGACAGGGCCTCTGGAAACACCATATATTTT. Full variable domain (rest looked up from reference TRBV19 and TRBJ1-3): DGGITQSPKYLFRKEGQNVTLSCEQNLNHDAMYWYRQDPGQGLRLIYYSQIVNDFQKGDIAEGYSVSREKKESFPLTVTSAQKNPTAFYLCASDRASGNTIYFGEGSWLTVV.

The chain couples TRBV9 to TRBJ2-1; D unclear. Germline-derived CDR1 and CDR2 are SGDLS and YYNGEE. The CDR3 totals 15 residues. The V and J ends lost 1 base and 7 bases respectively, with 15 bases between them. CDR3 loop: CASSVSPLPTNEQFF. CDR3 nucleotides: TGTGCCAGCAGCGTAAGCCCCCTTCCAACAAATGAGCAGTTCTTC.

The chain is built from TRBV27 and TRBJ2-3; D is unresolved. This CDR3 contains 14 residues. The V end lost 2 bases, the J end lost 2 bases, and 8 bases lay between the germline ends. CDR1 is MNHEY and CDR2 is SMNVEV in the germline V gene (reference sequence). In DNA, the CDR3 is TGTGCCAGCAGTTTAAAGGGTTACACAGATACGCAGTATTTT. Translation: CASSLKGYTDTQYF.

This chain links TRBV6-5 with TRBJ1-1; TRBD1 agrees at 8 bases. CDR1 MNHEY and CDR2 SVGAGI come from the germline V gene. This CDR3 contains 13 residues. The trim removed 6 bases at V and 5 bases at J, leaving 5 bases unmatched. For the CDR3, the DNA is TGTGCCAGCAGCCGGACAGGGAGGACTGAAGCTTTCTTT. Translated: CASSRTGRTEAFF.

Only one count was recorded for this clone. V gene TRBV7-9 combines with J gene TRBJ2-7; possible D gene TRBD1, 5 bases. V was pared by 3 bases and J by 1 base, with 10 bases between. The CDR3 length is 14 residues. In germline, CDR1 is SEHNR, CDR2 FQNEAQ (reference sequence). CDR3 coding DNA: TGTGCCAGCAGCTTGGGTACAGGATCCTACGAGCAGTACTTC. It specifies CASSLGTGSYEQYF.

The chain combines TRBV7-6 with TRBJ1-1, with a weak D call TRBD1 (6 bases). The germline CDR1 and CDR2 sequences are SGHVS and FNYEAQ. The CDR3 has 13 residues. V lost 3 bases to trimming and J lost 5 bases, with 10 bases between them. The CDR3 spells CASSFEQGTEAFF. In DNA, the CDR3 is TGTGCCAGCAGCTTCGAGCAGGGGACTGAAGCTTTCTTT.

CDR3 loop: CASSGQEQFF. DNA for the CDR3: TGTGCCAGCAGTGGACAAGAGCAGTTCTTC. The chain has TRBV2 and TRBJ2-1; D remains ambiguous. Germline CDR1 SNHLY, CDR2 FYNNEI. The CDR3 consists of 10 residues. V gave up 4 bases and J gave up 10 bases, with 5 bases separating them.

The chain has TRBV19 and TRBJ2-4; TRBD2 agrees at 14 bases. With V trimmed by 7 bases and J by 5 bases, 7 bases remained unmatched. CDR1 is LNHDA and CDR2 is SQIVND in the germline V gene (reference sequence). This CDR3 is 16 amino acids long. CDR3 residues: CASTERTSGRQNIQYF. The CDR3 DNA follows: TGTGCCAGTACGGAGAGGACTAGCGGGAGGCAAAACATTCAGTACTTC. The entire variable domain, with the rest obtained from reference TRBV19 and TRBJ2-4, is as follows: DGGITQSPKYLFRKEGQNVTLSCEQNLNHDAMYWYRQDPGQGLRLIYYSQIVNDFQKGDIAEGYSVSREKKESFPLTVTSAQKNPTAFYLCASTERTSGRQNIQYFGAGTRLSVL.

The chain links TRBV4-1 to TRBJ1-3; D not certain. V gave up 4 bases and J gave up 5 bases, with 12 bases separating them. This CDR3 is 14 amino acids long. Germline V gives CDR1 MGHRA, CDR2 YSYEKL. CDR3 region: CASSPFSVRNTIYF. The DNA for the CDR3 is TGCGCCAGCAGCCCTTTCTCGGTGCGAAACACCATATATTTT.

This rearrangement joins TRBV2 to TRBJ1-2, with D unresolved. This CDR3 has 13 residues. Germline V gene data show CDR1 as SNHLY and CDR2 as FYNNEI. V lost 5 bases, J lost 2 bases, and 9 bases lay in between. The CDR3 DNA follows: TGTGCCAGCAGTCCCCGTGCAAACTATGGCTACACCTTC. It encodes CASSPRANYGYTF.

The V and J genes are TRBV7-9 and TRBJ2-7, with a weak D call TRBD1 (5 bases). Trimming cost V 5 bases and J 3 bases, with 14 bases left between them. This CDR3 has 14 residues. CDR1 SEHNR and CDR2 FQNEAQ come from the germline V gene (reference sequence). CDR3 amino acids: CASSPRGSNYEQYF. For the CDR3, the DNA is TGTGCCAGCAGCCCTAGGGGCAGCAACTACGAGCAGTACTTC.

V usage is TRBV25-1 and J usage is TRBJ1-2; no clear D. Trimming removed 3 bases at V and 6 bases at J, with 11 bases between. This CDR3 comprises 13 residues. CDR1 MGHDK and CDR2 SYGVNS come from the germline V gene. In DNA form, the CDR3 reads TGTGCCAGCAGTGAGGCCGGATCGAATGGCTACACCTTC. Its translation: CASSEAGSNGYTF.

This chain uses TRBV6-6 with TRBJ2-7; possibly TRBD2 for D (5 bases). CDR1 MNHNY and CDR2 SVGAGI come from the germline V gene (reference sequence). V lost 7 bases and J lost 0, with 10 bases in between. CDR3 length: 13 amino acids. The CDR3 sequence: CASMRAFSYEQYF. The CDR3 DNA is TGTGCCAGCATGAGGGCCTTCTCCTACGAGCAGTACTTC.

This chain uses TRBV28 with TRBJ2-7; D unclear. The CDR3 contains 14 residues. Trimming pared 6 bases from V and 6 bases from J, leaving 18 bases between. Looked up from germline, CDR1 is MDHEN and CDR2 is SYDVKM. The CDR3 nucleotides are TGTGCCAGCAGACCAACGGACCCATTCTTCGAGCAGTACTTC. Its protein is CASRPTDPFFEQYF.

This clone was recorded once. The CDR3 nucleotides are TGTGCCAGTACAGGGGGGAACACCGGGGAGCTGTTTTTT. It yields the protein CASTGGNTGELFF. The chain carries TRBV19 and TRBJ2-2; 7 nucleotides agree with TRBD1. The V segment lost 7 bases and the J segment 1 base; nucleotides outside the gene matches: 0. CDR3 length equals 13 residues. Germline CDR1 reads LNHDA; CDR2 reads SQIVND (reference sequence).

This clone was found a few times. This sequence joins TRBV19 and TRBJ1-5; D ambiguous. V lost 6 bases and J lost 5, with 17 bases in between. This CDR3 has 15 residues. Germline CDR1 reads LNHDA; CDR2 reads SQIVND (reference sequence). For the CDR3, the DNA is TGTGCCAGTAGCCCCCGAGTGGGCCGCGATCAGCCCCAGCATTTT. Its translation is CASSPRVGRDQPQHF.

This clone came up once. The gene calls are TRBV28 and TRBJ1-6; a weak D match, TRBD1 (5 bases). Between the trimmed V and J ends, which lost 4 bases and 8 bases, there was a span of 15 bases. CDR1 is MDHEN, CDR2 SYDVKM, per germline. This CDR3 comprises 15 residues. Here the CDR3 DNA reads TGTGCCAGCAGTTATCGCAGGGTTAGTTATTCACCCCTCCACTTT. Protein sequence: CASSYRRVSYSPLHF.

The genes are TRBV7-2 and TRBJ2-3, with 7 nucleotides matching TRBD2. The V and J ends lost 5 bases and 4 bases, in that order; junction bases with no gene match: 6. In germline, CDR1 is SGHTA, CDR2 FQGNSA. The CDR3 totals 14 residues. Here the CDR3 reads CASSPRTRADTQYF. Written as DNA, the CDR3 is TGTGCCAGCAGCCCTCGGACTAGGGCAGATACGCAGTATTTT.

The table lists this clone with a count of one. CDR3 loop: CASSSIDSYSNQPQHF. CDR3 coding DNA: TGTGCCAGCAGTTCGATCGACAGCTATAGCAATCAGCCCCAGCATTTT. This rearrangement joins TRBV28 to TRBJ1-5; perhaps TRBD1 as D (5 bases). CDR3 length: 16 residues. CDR1 and CDR2 (germline): MDHEN, SYDVKM. The V end was cut by 4 bases, the J end by 0 bases, with 13 bases between.

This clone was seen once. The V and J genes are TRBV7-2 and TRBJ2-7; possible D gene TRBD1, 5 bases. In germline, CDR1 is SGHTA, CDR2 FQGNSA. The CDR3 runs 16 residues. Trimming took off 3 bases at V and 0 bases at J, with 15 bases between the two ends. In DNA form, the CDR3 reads TGTGCCAGCAGCTTGACAGCGCTACCAAGCTCCTACGAGCAGTACTTC. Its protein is CASSLTALPSSYEQYF.

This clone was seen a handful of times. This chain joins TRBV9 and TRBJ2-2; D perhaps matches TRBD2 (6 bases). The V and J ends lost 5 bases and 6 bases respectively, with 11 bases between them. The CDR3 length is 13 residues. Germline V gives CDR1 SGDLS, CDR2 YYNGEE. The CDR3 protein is CASRGGAAGELFF. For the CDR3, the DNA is TGTGCCAGCAGGGGGGGAGCCGCCGGGGAGCTGTTTTTT.

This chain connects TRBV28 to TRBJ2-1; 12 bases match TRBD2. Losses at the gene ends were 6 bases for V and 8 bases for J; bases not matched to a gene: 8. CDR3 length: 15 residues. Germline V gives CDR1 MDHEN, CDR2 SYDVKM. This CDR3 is CASSLGLAGLYEQFF. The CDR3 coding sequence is TGTGCCAGCAGCCTTGGACTAGCGGGGTTGTATGAGCAGTTCTTC.

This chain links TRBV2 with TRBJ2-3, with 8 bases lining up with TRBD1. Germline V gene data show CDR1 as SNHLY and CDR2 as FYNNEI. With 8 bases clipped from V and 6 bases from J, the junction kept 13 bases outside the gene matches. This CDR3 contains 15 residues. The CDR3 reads CASRRTGSDFDTQYF. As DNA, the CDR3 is TGTGCCAGCCGGCGGACAGGGTCGGATTTTGATACGCAGTATTTT.

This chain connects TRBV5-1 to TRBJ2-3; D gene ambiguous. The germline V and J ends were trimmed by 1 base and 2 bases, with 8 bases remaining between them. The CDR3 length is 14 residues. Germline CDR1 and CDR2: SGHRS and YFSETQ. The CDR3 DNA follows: TGCGCCAGCAGCTTGATGATACTCACAGATACGCAGTATTTT. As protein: CASSLMILTDTQYF.

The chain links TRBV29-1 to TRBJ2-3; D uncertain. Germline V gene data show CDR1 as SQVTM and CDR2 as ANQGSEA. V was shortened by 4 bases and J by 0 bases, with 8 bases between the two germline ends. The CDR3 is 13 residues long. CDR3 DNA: TGCAGCGTTGGAGACTTTAGCACAGATACGCAGTATTTT. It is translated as CSVGDFSTDTQYF.

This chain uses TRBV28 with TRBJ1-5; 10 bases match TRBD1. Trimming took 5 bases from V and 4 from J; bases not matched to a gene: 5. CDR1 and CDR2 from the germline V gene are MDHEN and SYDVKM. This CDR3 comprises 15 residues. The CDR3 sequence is CASSRRTGGNQPQHF. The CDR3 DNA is TGTGCCAGCAGTAGACGGACAGGGGGTAATCAGCCCCAGCATTTT.

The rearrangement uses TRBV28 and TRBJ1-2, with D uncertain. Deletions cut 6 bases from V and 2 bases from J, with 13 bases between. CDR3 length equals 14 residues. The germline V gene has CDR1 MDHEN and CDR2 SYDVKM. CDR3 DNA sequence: TGTGCCAGCAGCCTCCTTGCCCAAAACTATGGCTACACCTTC. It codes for CASSLLAQNYGYTF.

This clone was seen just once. In DNA form, the CDR3 reads TGTGCCAGCAGCCCCGGGAACAGCAACAATCAGCCCCAGCATTTT. Translating it yields CASSPGNSNNQPQHF. This chain links TRBV2 with TRBJ1-5; D unclear. V was clipped by 6 bases and J by 3 bases, with 15 bases between them. The germline gives CDR1 SNHLY, CDR2 FYNNEI. The CDR3 spans 15 residues. The full variable domain, its missing parts supplied by reference TRBV2 and TRBJ1-5, is EPEVTQTPSHQVTQMGQEVILRCVPISNHLYFYWYRQILGQKVEFLVSFYNNEISEKSEIFDDQFSVERPDGSNFTLKIRSTKLEDSAMYFCASSPGNSNNQPQHFGDGTRLSIL.

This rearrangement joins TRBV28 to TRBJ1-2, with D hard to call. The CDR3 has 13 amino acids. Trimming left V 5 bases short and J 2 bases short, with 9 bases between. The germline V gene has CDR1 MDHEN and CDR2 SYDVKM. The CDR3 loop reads CASSPQMNYGYTF. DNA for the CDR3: TGTGCCAGCAGTCCCCAAATGAACTATGGCTACACCTTC.